A single sample is the source of the 7 T cell receptor beta chains below, sequenced in a study of shared clonotypes between healthy human individuals. Sequencing was performed with immunoSEQ multiplex PCR; in TCRdb, only in-frame clones are kept and a portion is missing. The sample holds approximately 460,000 clones; roughly three quarters are singletons and the top ten take approximately 12%. Material: PBMCs. The receptors stem from a woman between 40 and 50 years old in good health. Some clones in this sample may be carry-over from other donors' samples.

Turning to this clone: This likely came from a read error, as a far larger clone is one base away. Other DNA sequences in this specimen translate into the identical CDR3. The genes are TRBV27 and TRBJ2-7; D gene unclear. Germline-derived CDR1 and CDR2 are MNHEY and SMNVEV (reference sequence). The CDR3 runs 13 residues. This CDR3 reads CASSPGSTYEQYF. CDR3 in DNA: TGTGCCAGCAGCCCGGGCTCCACCTACGAGCAATACTTC.

The chain links TRBV20-1 to TRBJ1-1, with D unresolved. The V end lost 4 bases, the J end lost 4 bases, and 7 bases lay between the germline ends. Germline values: CDR1 DFQATT, CDR2 SNEGSKA (reference sequence). The CDR3 has 11 residues. The CDR3, as DNA: TGCAGTGCTATGATATCCACTGAAGCTTTCTTT. It codes for CSAMISTEAFF.

The chain couples TRBV5-1 to TRBJ2-7; a weak D match, TRBD2 (6 bases). The CDR3 has 14 residues. CDR1 is SGHRS and CDR2 is YFSETQ in the germline V gene. Trimming left V 4 bases short and J 3 bases short, with 14 bases between. The CDR3 DNA reads TGCGCCAGCAGCCAACTAGGGGAGGTCTACGAGCAGTACTTC. Amino acids: CASSQLGEVYEQYF.

The chain is built from TRBV14 and TRBJ2-5, with 7 positions matching TRBD1. The germline CDR1 and CDR2 sequences are SGHDN and FVKESK. V shed 1 base, J shed 7 bases, and the junction held 12 bases outside the gene matches. The CDR3 has 16 amino acids. The CDR3 loop reads CASSQALQGIEGTQYF. In DNA, the CDR3 is TGTGCCAGCAGCCAAGCCCTACAGGGGATTGAAGGGACCCAGTACTTC.

V gene TRBV7-3 combines with J gene TRBJ2-7; 8 positions match TRBD1. J lost 4 bases, V lost 8 bases, and 7 bases had no gene match. Germline CDR1 is SGHTA and CDR2 is FQGTGA. The CDR3 has 13 amino acids. Here the CDR3 reads CASGFGQGYEQYF. CDR3 nucleotide sequence: TGTGCCAGCGGATTCGGACAGGGATACGAGCAGTACTTC. The entire variable domain, with the rest obtained from reference TRBV7-3 and TRBJ2-7, is as follows: GAGVSQTPSNKVTEKGKYVELRCDPISGHTALYWYRQSLGQGPEFLIYFQGTGAADDSGLPNDRFFAVRPEGSVSTLKIQRTERGDSAVYLCASGFGQGYEQYFGPGTRLTVT.

This chain links TRBV2 with TRBJ2-3; a weak D match, TRBD1 (5 bases). V was pared by 4 bases and J by 2 bases, with 10 bases between. The CDR3 has 14 amino acids. The germline CDR1 and CDR2 sequences are SNHLY and FYNNEI. The CDR3 DNA reads as TGTGCCAGCAGTGGACAGATAGTCACAGATACGCAGTATTTT. Protein product: CASSGQIVTDTQYF.

The chain couples TRBV4-3 to TRBJ2-3, with D perhaps TRBD1 (5 bases). Trimming left V 1 base short and J 3 bases short, with 14 bases between. CDR3 length: 16 amino acids. CDR1 LGHNA and CDR2 YSLEER come from the germline V gene. The CDR3 here is CASSQGSREWTDTQYF. CDR3 sequence (DNA): TGCGCCAGCAGCCAAGGAAGCAGGGAATGGACAGATACGCAGTATTTT.